This T cell receptor (beta chain) is from a study of cytomegalovirus exposure and HLA in healthy donors. Notes on this clone: Its antigen remains unidentified.

It was healthy bone marrow donors who served as donors. Study results and caveats: The sole available immune exposure information was CMV serostatus.

The CDR3 is made up of 16 amino acids. Germline V gene data show CDR1 as LNHDA and CDR2 as SQIVND (reference sequence). Trimming at V came to 3 bases and at J to 3 bases, leaving 6 bases not matched to a gene. PCR was performed using 60 Vbeta and 13 Jbeta primers. Data came from immunoSEQ multiplex PCR; TCRdb stores just in-frame clones and leaves some out. The sample holds roughly 140,000 clones; 70% to 90% are singletons and the top ten take roughly 2.4%. The specimen sequenced was PBMCs. The source is a woman between 18 and 30 years old in good health and CMV-seronegative. The rearrangement links TRBV19 to TRBJ2-2; TRBD1 aligns across 8 bases. CDR3 sequence (DNA): TGTGCCAGTAGTATTCGACAGGGGCTTTACACCGGGGAGCTGTTTTTT. Translating it yields CASSIRQGLYTGELFF.